This TCR beta chain came from a study of blood T cell repertoires in COVID-19. Study context: The samples span acute and convalescent COVID-19 from the United States, Italy and Spain. PBMCs, B-cell-depleted T cells, or T cells provided the cDNA or gDNA that made up the material.

Authors' data handling: Nucleated cell number was recorded as an estimate derived from reference gene primer amplification. Profiled with immunoSEQ multiplex PCR; TCRdb holds only in-frame clones, not every one. The DNA gave D and trimming, while V, J and clone size come from that table. The profile shows under 100,000 clones, 85% to 90% of them singletons. Deletions cut 1 base from V and 3 bases from J, with 6 bases between. This CDR3 region has 13 residues. Germline-derived CDR1 and CDR2 are MDHEN and SYDVKM. This clonotype was obtained from a human donor in a cohort sampled during active COVID-19. This chain joins TRBV28 and TRBJ1-1; D remains ambiguous. Sequencing input: peripheral blood. CDR3 region: CASSLYGDTEAFF. Here the CDR3 DNA reads TGTGCCAGCAGTTTATACGGGGACACTGAAGCTTTCTTT. Looking up the rest from reference TRBV28 and TRBJ1-1 gives the full variable domain: DVKVTQSSRYLVKRTGEKVFLECVQDMDHENMFWYRQDPGLGLRLIYFSYDVKMKEKGDIPEGYSVSREKKERFSLILESASTNQTSMYLCASSLYGDTEAFFGQGTRLTVV.